What follows are 25 T cell receptor beta chains derived from one specimen sequenced in a study of T cells after yellow fever vaccination. One entry per CDR3 protein results from TCRdb running MiXCR on the 5' RACE reads. The sample lists about 510,000 distinct CDR3 sequences, around a fifth occurring once. Sequencing was performed on PBMCs, taken 21 days after the first yellow fever vaccination. The receptors were sampled from a man between 18 and 35 years old who received the YFV17D yellow fever vaccine.

This clonotype occurred a few times. The chain recombines TRBV5-1 with TRBJ1-1; unclear D gene. The germline V gene has CDR1 SGHRS and CDR2 YFSETQ. This CDR3 comprises 12 residues. Trimming stripped 6 bases from V and 1 base from J, with 7 bases between. The CDR3 is CASTGENTEAFF. The CDR3 nucleotides read TGCGCCAGCACCGGCGAGAACACTGAAGCTTTCTTT.

There are many counts of this clonotype. The chain joins TRBV12-3 or TRBV12-4 to TRBJ2-2; 8 bases agree with TRBD1. After removal of 6 bases from V and 3 bases from J, the junction contained 3 bases not matched to a gene. This CDR3 is built from 14 residues. The CDR3 nucleotides read TGTGCCAGCAGGGGACAGGAGGACACCGGGGAGCTGTTTTTT. Translation: CASRGQEDTGELFF.

V usage is TRBV2 and J usage is TRBJ2-4, with 7 nucleotides matching TRBD1. V was clipped by 5 bases and J by 1 base; unmatched bases: 2. Germline V lookup: CDR1 SNHLY, CDR2 FYNNEI. There are 14 residues in the CDR3. This CDR3 reads CASSTTGAKNIQYF. The CDR3 region has the DNA TGTGCCAGCAGTACGACAGGGGCCAAAAACATTCAGTACTTC.

V gene TRBV6-1 combines with J gene TRBJ2-3; 8 bases align to TRBD1. Germline loops: CDR1 MNHNS, CDR2 SASEGT. This CDR3 has 15 residues. V gave up 6 bases and J gave up 5 bases; unmatched junction bases: 10. Written as DNA, the CDR3 is TGTGCCAGCAGCCTCGACAGGGGTTCCAGAGATACGCAGTATTTT. Its translation is CASSLDRGSRDTQYF.

The CDR3 sequence: CASSGGWQETQYF. The CDR3 region has the DNA TGTGCCAGCAGCGGGGGGTGGCAAGAGACCCAGTACTTC. The chain joins TRBV5-6 to TRBJ2-5; TRBD2 is a possible D gene (6 bases). Germline V CDR1 and CDR2: SGHDT, YYEEEE. Trimming cost V 4 bases and J 2 bases, with 9 bases left between them. The CDR3 runs to 13 residues.

V usage is TRBV20-1 and J usage is TRBJ2-7; 8 bases match TRBD1. The V and J ends lost 2 bases and 1 base, in that order; junction bases with no gene match: 4. The CDR3 runs 14 residues. CDR1 and CDR2 from the germline V gene are DFQATT and SNEGSKA (reference sequence). Here the CDR3 DNA reads TGCAGTGCTAGACCTTGGACAGGGTCCTACGAGCAGTACTTC. It translates to CSARPWTGSYEQYF.

The chain has TRBV5-4 and TRBJ2-7, with D perhaps matching TRBD1 (6 bases). This CDR3 contains 14 residues. Germline CDR1 and CDR2: SGHNT and YYREEE (reference sequence). V lost 4 bases and J lost 9, with 20 bases in between. The CDR3 bases are TGTGCCAGCAGCGTCGGGACCGGGGAACAGGGGCAGTACTTC. Translating gives CASSVGTGEQGQYF.

The J gene is TRBJ2-7, the V gene TRBV12-3 or TRBV12-4; 7 bases are shared with TRBD1. V was clipped by 0 bases and J by 3 bases; unmatched bases: 8. The CDR3 has 16 amino acids. CDR3 in amino acids: CASSLAPGTAHYEQYF. Here the CDR3 DNA reads TGTGCCAGCAGTTTAGCCCCCGGGACAGCTCACTACGAGCAGTACTTC.

This clonotype was counted between two and nine times. J is TRBJ2-2 and V is TRBV5-6; TRBD1 is a possible D gene (6 bases). The length of the CDR3 is 16 residues. Germline lookup yields CDR1 SGHDT and CDR2 YYEEEE. V dropped 0 bases and J dropped 0 bases, with 9 bases sitting between them. CDR3 bases: TGTGCCAGCAGCTTGGAGGGACAAGCGAACACCGGGGAGCTGTTTTTT. Amino acids: CASSLEGQANTGELFF.

This chain uses TRBV5-4 with TRBJ2-7; D gene ambiguous. V was shortened by 1 base and J by 0 bases, with 11 bases between the two germline ends. The length of the CDR3 is 15 residues. The germline gives CDR1 SGHNT, CDR2 YYREEE (reference sequence). CDR3 in amino acids: CASSLLADSSYEQYF. In DNA, the CDR3 is TGTGCCAGCAGCTTGCTTGCGGATAGCTCCTACGAGCAGTACTTC. The whole variable domain, remainder taken from reference TRBV5-4 and TRBJ2-7, is ETGVTQSPTHLIKTRGQQVTLRCSSQSGHNTVSWYQQALGQGPQFIFQYYREEENGRGNFPPRFSGLQFPNYSSELNVNALELDDSALYLCASSLLADSSYEQYFGPGTRLTVT.

This chain uses TRBV5-1 with TRBJ1-4; D gene uncertain. The germline V gene encodes CDR1 SGHRS and CDR2 YFSETQ. V lost 0 bases and J 6 bases, leaving 9 bases between the germline ends. The CDR3 has 14 amino acids. This CDR3 reads CASSLGSVDEKLFF. Written as DNA, the CDR3 is TGCGCCAGCAGCTTGGGGTCAGTGGATGAAAAACTGTTTTTT.

This clonotype turned up a few times. The chain has TRBV20-1 and TRBJ2-7; 9 bases line up with TRBD1. The CDR3 totals 13 residues. Germline V gives CDR1 DFQATT, CDR2 SNEGSKA (reference sequence). V lost 5 bases to trimming and J lost 7 bases; unmatched junction nucleotides: 9. CDR3 loop: CSAGGQGIWEQYF. The CDR3 DNA reads TGCAGTGCTGGGGGACAGGGAATATGGGAGCAGTACTTC.

This chain links TRBV28 with TRBJ2-7, with D possibly being TRBD1 (5 bases). The CDR3 spans 15 residues. V was shortened by 6 bases and J by 0 bases, with 15 bases between the two germline ends. CDR1 and CDR2 from the germline V gene are MDHEN and SYDVKM. The CDR3 nucleotides are TGTGCCAGCAGCCCCGGACAACAAGTCTCCTACGAGCAGTACGTC. Translation: CASSPGQQVSYEQYV.

This clonotype showed up just a few times. This chain joins TRBV11-3 and TRBJ2-1; D is possibly TRBD2 (6 bases). V lost 5 bases, J lost 3 bases, and 14 bases lay in between. This CDR3 has 15 residues. The germline gives CDR1 SGHNT, CDR2 YENEEA. In nucleotides, the CDR3 is TGTGCCAGCAGCAAAGCGGGTGCGAGCTACAATGAGCAGTTCTTC. This gives the protein CASSKAGASYNEQFF.

In its sample, this clonotype was seen once. This sequence joins TRBV2 and TRBJ2-5; 7 bases agree with TRBD1. With V trimmed by 6 bases and J by 6 bases, 4 bases remained unmatched. Germline V gene data show CDR1 as SNHLY and CDR2 as FYNNEI. The length of the CDR3 is 12 residues. In DNA, the CDR3 is TGTGCCAGCAGGGGACAGACACAGACCCAGTACTTC. This sequence encodes CASRGQTQTQYF.

This clonotype was detected only a few times. This chain connects TRBV9 to TRBJ2-5; D may be TRBD2 (6 bases). Germline-derived CDR1 and CDR2 are SGDLS and YYNGEE. The CDR3 totals 14 residues. The V end was cut by 2 bases, the J end by 0 bases, with 8 bases between. CDR3 in amino acids: CASSVTGDQETQYF. The CDR3 DNA follows: TGTGCCAGCAGCGTGACGGGGGACCAAGAGACCCAGTACTTC.

J is TRBJ2-1 and V is TRBV3-1; TRBD2 matches at 14 bases. With V trimmed by 3 bases and J by 10 bases, 5 bases remained unmatched. CDR3 size: 15 residues. Germline CDR1 is LGHDT and CDR2 is YNNKEL (reference sequence). DNA for the CDR3: TGTGCCAGCAGCCAGACTAGCGGGGGGGCTCGGGAGCAGTTCTTC. It yields the protein CASSQTSGGAREQFF.

The rearrangement uses TRBV5-4 and TRBJ2-7, with D maybe TRBD1 (6 bases). CDR1 is SGHNT and CDR2 is YYREEE in the germline V gene (reference sequence). V shed 3 bases and J shed 2 bases, with 18 bases lying between them. CDR3 length equals 16 residues. CDR3 sequence: CASSSHAGTTTYEQYF. The CDR3 region has the DNA TGTGCCAGCAGCTCCCACGCCGGGACAACCACCTACGAGCAGTACTTC.

The V gene is TRBV12-3 or TRBV12-4, the J gene TRBJ2-1; D ambiguous. Trimming pared 6 bases from V and 0 bases from J, leaving 12 bases between. The CDR3 length is 15 residues. The CDR3 coding sequence is TGTGCCAGCAGCCAACAGCCCTACTCCTACAATGAGCAGTTCTTC. Translated, it gives CASSQQPYSYNEQFF.

The chain recombines TRBV28 with TRBJ2-7; D may be TRBD1 or TRBD2 (5 bases each). The CDR3 has 14 amino acids. Trimming pared 5 bases from V and 2 bases from J, leaving 13 bases between. Germline assignment: CDR1 MDHEN and CDR2 SYDVKM. The CDR3: CASSRAGTTYEQYV. The CDR3 nucleotides are TGTGCCAGCAGTCGGGCCGGGACCACCTACGAGCAGTACGTC.

The chain couples TRBV15 to TRBJ2-3; D gene ambiguous. The CDR3 consists of 16 residues. Germline V lookup: CDR1 LNHNV, CDR2 YYDKDF (reference sequence). V was shortened by 0 bases and J by 0 bases, with 10 bases between the two germline ends. The CDR3 reads CATSREGILSTDTQYF. CDR3 coding DNA: TGTGCCACCAGCAGAGAAGGCATCCTGAGCACAGATACGCAGTATTTT.

This CDR3 reads CASSEISGGYNEQFF. The DNA for the CDR3 is TGTGCCAGCAGTGAGATTTCAGGGGGCTACAATGAGCAGTTCTTC. The chain uses TRBV6-4 and TRBJ2-1; 7 bases align to TRBD1. Trimming at V came to 3 bases and at J to 3 bases, leaving 5 bases not matched to a gene. This CDR3 has 15 amino acids. Germline-derived CDR1 and CDR2 are MRHNA and SNTAGT.

This chain joins TRBV6-2 or TRBV6-3 and TRBJ2-3, with 8 bases lining up with TRBD2. Trimming took 6 bases from V and 1 from J; bases not matched to a gene: 6. The germline gives CDR1 MNHEY, CDR2 SVGEGT. The CDR3 covers 15 residues. The CDR3 loop reads CASRPKAGGTDTQYF. CDR3 DNA: TGTGCCAGCAGACCGAAAGCGGGGGGCACAGATACGCAGTATTTT.

This clonotype occurred a few times. The chain uses TRBV27 and TRBJ2-1, with unresolved D. V was shortened by 7 bases and J by 10 bases, with 17 bases between the two germline ends. The CDR3 has 13 amino acids. Germline V gives CDR1 MNHEY, CDR2 SMNVEV (reference sequence). This CDR3 reads CASKPGTLREQFF. The CDR3, as DNA: TGTGCCAGCAAACCGGGCACCTTACGGGAGCAGTTCTTC.

V and J are TRBV5-6 and TRBJ2-7, with no clear D. Germline V CDR1 and CDR2: SGHDT, YYEEEE. Trimming took 1 base from V and 2 from J, leaving 4 bases between them. This CDR3 is 12 amino acids long. CDR3 amino acids: CASSLQAYEQYF. The CDR3 DNA reads TGTGCCAGCAGCTTGCAGGCCTACGAGCAGTACTTC.